The clone carrying this TCR beta chain was found a few times. Antigen specificity is unknown. The V end was cut by 4 bases, the J end by 9 bases, with 16 bases between. CDR3 size: 15 residues. Germline CDR1 is MNHEY and CDR2 is SMNVEV (reference sequence). MiXCR, run by TCRdb on the 5' RACE reads, gives a single entry per CDR3 protein. The table shows fewer than 200,000 distinct CDR3 sequences, with roughly 18% occurring only once. The data derive from a study of T-cell memory formation after mild COVID-19. Whole-study context: In these data, TCR clusters were largely donor specific.

Study-wide points: Pre-infection memory carried some responding clones, suggesting that cross-reactive memory joined.

The V gene is TRBV27, the J gene TRBJ1-6; D gene uncertain. Specimen: PBMCs or a T cell subset sorted from them (not recorded which). The receptor was derived from a man aged 18 to 30 who had mild COVID-19 (a few samples of this study predate the infection). Cell type and time point are not known. The CDR3 sequence: CASSSTLPVRSPLHF. For the CDR3, the DNA is TGTGCCAGCAGTTCGACCCTCCCCGTACGTTCACCCCTCCACTTT.